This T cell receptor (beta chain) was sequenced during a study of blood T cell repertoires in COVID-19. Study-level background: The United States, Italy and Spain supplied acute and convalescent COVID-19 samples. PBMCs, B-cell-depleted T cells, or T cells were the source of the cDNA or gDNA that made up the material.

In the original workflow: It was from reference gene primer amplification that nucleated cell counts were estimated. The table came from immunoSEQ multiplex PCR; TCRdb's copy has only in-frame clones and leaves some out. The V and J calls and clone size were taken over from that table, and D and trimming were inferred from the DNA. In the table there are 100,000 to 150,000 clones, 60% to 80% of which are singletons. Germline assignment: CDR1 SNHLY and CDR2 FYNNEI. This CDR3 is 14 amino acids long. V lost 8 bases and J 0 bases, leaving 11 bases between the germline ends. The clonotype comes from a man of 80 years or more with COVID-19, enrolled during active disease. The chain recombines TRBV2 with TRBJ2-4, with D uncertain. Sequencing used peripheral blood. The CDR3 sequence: CASGGEVAKNIQYF. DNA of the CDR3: TGTGCCAGCGGCGGAGAGGTAGCCAAAAACATTCAGTACTTC.